This paragraph reports one TCR beta chain. Its specificity is not known. The sample belongs to a study of cytomegalovirus exposure and HLA in healthy donors. Study-wide results and caveats: By HLA locus, TCR association rates varied in a later analysis, with DRB1 showing the most and HLA-C the fewest. In a later analysis, V- and J-gene trimming of beta chains associated with a DCLRE1C missense variant, replicated independently. Using a false discovery rate of 0.05, a later analysis showed that 16,951 TCR beta sequences were associated with HLA alleles.

These donors, healthy bone marrow donors, were studied. The primer mix had 60 Vbeta and 13 Jbeta primers. Generated by immunoSEQ multiplex PCR, the TCRdb table keeps only in-frame clones and is missing some. Of about 160,000 clones in the sample, over 75% were seen once. Trimming cost V 0 bases and J 0 bases; bases outside gene matches: 4. This CDR3 region has 16 residues. CDR1 and CDR2 from the germline V gene are SGHRS and YFSETQ. The chain has TRBV5-1 and TRBJ2-7; TRBD2 matches 9 bases. The TCR was taken from a woman in her late teens or twenties in good health and CMV-seronegative. Sequences were obtained from PBMCs. Written as DNA, the CDR3 is TGCGCCAGCAGCTTGGTCCTAGCGGGGATCTCCTACGAGCAGTACTTC. Its protein is CASSLVLAGISYEQYF.